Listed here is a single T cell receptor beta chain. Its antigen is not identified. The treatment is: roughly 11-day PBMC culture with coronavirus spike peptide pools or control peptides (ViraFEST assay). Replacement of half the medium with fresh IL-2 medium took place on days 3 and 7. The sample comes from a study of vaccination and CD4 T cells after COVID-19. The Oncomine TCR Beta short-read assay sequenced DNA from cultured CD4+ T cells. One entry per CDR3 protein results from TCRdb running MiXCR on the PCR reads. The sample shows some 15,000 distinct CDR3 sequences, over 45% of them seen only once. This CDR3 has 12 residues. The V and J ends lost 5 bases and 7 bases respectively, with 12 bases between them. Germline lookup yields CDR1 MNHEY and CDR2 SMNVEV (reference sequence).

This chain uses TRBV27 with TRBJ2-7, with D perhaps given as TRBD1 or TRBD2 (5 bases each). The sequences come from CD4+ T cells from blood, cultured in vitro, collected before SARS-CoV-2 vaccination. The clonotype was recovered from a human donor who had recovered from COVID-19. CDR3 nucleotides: TGTGCCAGCAGTCCTGGGGGTTTTGAGCAGTACTTC. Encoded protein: CASSPGGFEQYF.